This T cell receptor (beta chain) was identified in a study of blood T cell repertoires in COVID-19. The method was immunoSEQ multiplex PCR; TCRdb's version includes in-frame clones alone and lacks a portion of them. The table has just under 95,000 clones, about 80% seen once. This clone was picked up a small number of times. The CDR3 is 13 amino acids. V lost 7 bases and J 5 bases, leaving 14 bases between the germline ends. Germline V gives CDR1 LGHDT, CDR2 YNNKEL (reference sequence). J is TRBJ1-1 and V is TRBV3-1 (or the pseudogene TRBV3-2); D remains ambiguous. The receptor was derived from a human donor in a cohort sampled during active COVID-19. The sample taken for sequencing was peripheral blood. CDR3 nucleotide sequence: TGTGCCAGCACCCGCGGTGCGAATACTGAAGCTTTCTTT. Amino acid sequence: CASTRGANTEAFF.